The T cell receptor (beta chain) under discussion was sequenced for a study of CD8 T cells in Susac syndrome. About the study: When blood was drawn, the patients with Susac syndrome were therapy-naive, on corticosteroids, or on intravenous immunoglobulin alone. General study points: Susac-specific public clones were found in total CD8+ and CD8+ TEMRA repertoires, numbering fewer than 20 and five, respectively.

RNA amounts of about 0.5 to 1 ug underwent reverse transcription with random hexamers. MiXCR was run by TCRdb on the immunoSEQ multiplex PCR reads, yielding one entry per CDR3 protein. The repertoire includes roughly 88,000 distinct CDR3 sequences, roughly 96% of them detected once, and around 0.41% sits in the top ten. As concerns this clonotype: Its specificity is not known.

The CDR3 has 14 residues. Germline CDR1 and CDR2: DFQATT and SNEGSKA (reference sequence). Trimming removed 6 bases from V and 2 bases from J, with 14 bases in between. The TCR comes from a human donor with Susac syndrome. Sequenced: CD8+ T cells from PBMCs. The genes are TRBV20-1 and TRBJ2-1; TRBD2 is a possible D gene (5 bases). In DNA, the CDR3 is TGCAGTGCCCGCAGGAGCGGACCCTACAATGAGCAGTTCTTC. Its protein product is CSARRSGPYNEQFF.